These 18 T cell receptor beta chains originate from one sample sequenced in a study of blood T cell repertoires in COVID-19 (dated by TCRdb to 2018 to 2021). The library was made by the immunoSEQ multiplex PCR assay. This immuneACCESS table, as held by TCRdb, lists in-frame sequences with V and J called but not all clones. Of the missing ones, under half trace to an unresolved V gene in checked studies; the others have no known cause. The sample table shows about 69,000 clones, and 79% are seen once. 47% of the sample is in the top ten clones. The sequencing input was peripheral blood. The receptors were gathered from a human donor in a cohort sampled during active COVID-19.

V is TRBV27 and J is TRBJ1-4, with TRBD1 identical over 7 bases. Germline lookup yields CDR1 MNHEY and CDR2 SMNVEV (reference sequence). Germline trimming cut 4 bases from V and 3 bases from J; bases unmatched to any gene: 5. The CDR3 contains 15 residues. CDR3 DNA sequence: TGTGCCAGCAGTTCTCGGGACAGATCTAATGAAAAACTGTTTTTT. It codes for CASSSRDRSNEKLFF.

The chain uses TRBV9 and TRBJ1-2; D not resolved. V was cut by 4 bases and J by 8 bases, with 12 bases left in between. Germline CDR1 is SGDLS and CDR2 is YYNGEE. CDR3 length equals 12 residues. CDR3 residues: CASSPAGGGYTF. Written as DNA, the CDR3 is TGTGCCAGCAGCCCGGCAGGAGGAGGCTACACCTTC.

The rearrangement uses TRBV3-1 (or the pseudogene TRBV3-2) and TRBJ2-3; no clear D gene. There are 15 residues in the CDR3. The ends were cut back, 0 bases at V and 6 bases at J, with 13 bases in the middle. Looked up from germline, CDR1 is LGHDT and CDR2 is YNNKEL (reference sequence). The CDR3 DNA is TGTGCCAGCAGCCAAGATTGGGCTACCACGGATACGCAGTATTTT. Its protein product is CASSQDWATTDTQYF.

This chain joins TRBV5-1 and TRBJ2-5; no reliable D call. The V and J ends lost 4 bases and 2 bases respectively, with 12 bases between them. This CDR3 contains 14 residues. The germline V gene encodes CDR1 SGHRS and CDR2 YFSETQ. The CDR3 DNA is TGCGCCAGCAGCACACTACCCACGCAAGAGACCCAGTACTTC. This translates into CASSTLPTQETQYF.

V usage is TRBV11-2 and J usage is TRBJ2-7; D call uncertain. The CDR3 has 15 amino acids. V lost 1 base and J lost 2, with 12 bases in between. Germline V gene data show CDR1 as SGHAT and CDR2 as FQNNGV. The DNA of the CDR3 is TGTGCCAGCAGCTTAGGCCAGTCCCGTACCTACGAGCAGTACTTC. It is translated as CASSLGQSRTYEQYF.

This rearrangement joins TRBV28 to TRBJ1-1, with D uncertain. V lost 6 bases, J lost 4 bases, and 18 bases lay in between. The CDR3 is 15 amino acids. Per the germline V gene, CDR1 is MDHEN and CDR2 is SYDVKM. For the CDR3, the DNA is TGTGCCAGCAGGCCATCCTCCCCCTCAGGCACTGAAGCTTTCTTT. As protein: CASRPSSPSGTEAFF.

V usage is TRBV5-6 and J usage is TRBJ1-5; the match to TRBD1 covers 11 bases. The length of the CDR3 is 15 residues. Germline CDR1 reads SGHDT; CDR2 reads YYEEEE. The ends lost 0 bases at V and 4 bases at J; junction bases unmatched: 0. The CDR3 DNA reads TGTGCCAGCAGCTTGGGGGACAGGGGGAATCAGCCCCAGCATTTT. This translates into CASSLGDRGNQPQHF.

V and J are TRBV11-2 and TRBJ2-7, with TRBD1 identical over 8 bases. V shed 0 bases, J shed 4 bases, and the junction held 20 bases outside the gene matches. Germline V CDR1 and CDR2: SGHAT, FQNNGV. This CDR3 is built from 20 residues. The CDR3 here is CASSLETLSAGTGLLYEQYF. The CDR3 DNA is TGTGCCAGCAGCTTAGAAACTTTGAGCGCCGGGACAGGACTTTTATACGAGCAGTACTTC.

The chain is built from TRBV27 and TRBJ1-1; TRBD1 matches at 7 bases. The trim removed 4 bases at V and 3 bases at J, leaving 5 bases unmatched. The CDR3 length is 14 residues. Germline CDR1 MNHEY, CDR2 SMNVEV (reference sequence). The CDR3 sequence: CASSWEQGYTEAFF. CDR3 nucleotides: TGTGCCAGCAGTTGGGAACAGGGGTACACTGAAGCTTTCTTT.

This chain uses TRBV28 with TRBJ2-7, with 9 bases aligning to TRBD1. The CDR3 has 15 amino acids. Germline V CDR1 and CDR2: MDHEN, SYDVKM. J was trimmed by 8 bases and V by 6 bases; bases with no gene match: 14. CDR3 nucleotides: TGTGCCAGCAGATTCGTCGGGACAGGGCTTCGACAGCAGTACTTC. Translating gives CASRFVGTGLRQQYF.

This sequence joins TRBV6-2 or TRBV6-3 and TRBJ2-2, with TRBD2 matching 9 bases. Germline CDR1 reads MNHEY; CDR2 reads SVGEGT. The ends lost 2 bases at V and 4 bases at J; junction bases unmatched: 5. The CDR3 is made up of 16 amino acids. CDR3 region: CASSYPAGGATGELFF. The CDR3 coding sequence is TGTGCCAGCAGTTACCCAGCGGGAGGTGCCACCGGGGAGCTGTTTTTT.

The chain employs TRBV7-9 and TRBJ2-3; tentatively, D is TRBD1 (6 bases). The length of the CDR3 is 17 residues. Trimming stripped 6 bases from V and 0 bases from J, with 19 bases between. Germline V gene data show CDR1 as SEHNR and CDR2 as FQNEAQ (reference sequence). CDR3 residues: CASSPWTDSSSTDTQYF. In DNA, the CDR3 is TGTGCCAGCAGTCCTTGGACAGACTCCTCTAGCACAGATACGCAGTATTTT.

This clone turned up a few times. This chain connects TRBV5-6 to TRBJ2-7; unclear D gene. Germline V gene sequence: CDR1 SGHDT, CDR2 YYEEEE. Trimming stripped 0 bases from V and 0 bases from J, with 4 bases between. The CDR3 spans 13 residues. Written as DNA, the CDR3 is TGTGCCAGCAGCTTGGCGGGCTCCTACGAGCAGTACTTC. Translating gives CASSLAGSYEQYF.

The V call is TRBV3-1 (or the pseudogene TRBV3-2), the J call TRBJ2-7, with 7 bases fitting TRBD1. J was trimmed by 1 base and V by 5 bases; bases with no gene match: 14. The germline V gene has CDR1 LGHDT and CDR2 YNNKEL (reference sequence). This CDR3 region has 17 residues. The CDR3 region has the DNA TGTGCCAGCAGCGATACGTTTACAGGGGATAGATCCTACGAGCAGTACTTC. Its translation: CASSDTFTGDRSYEQYF.

The chain joins TRBV9 to TRBJ2-7, with D unresolved. V was clipped by 0 bases and J by 4 bases, with 11 bases between them. Germline-derived CDR1 and CDR2 are SGDLS and YYNGEE. The CDR3 runs to 14 residues. Here the CDR3 reads CASSVGAAPYEQYF. The DNA for the CDR3 is TGTGCCAGCAGCGTAGGGGCCGCCCCATACGAGCAGTACTTC.

This sequence joins TRBV30 and TRBJ2-2; possibly TRBD1 for D (6 bases). Germline lookup yields CDR1 GTSNPN and CDR2 SVGIG (reference sequence). V was trimmed by 2 bases and J by 4 bases, leaving 11 bases between them. CDR3 size: 14 residues. The CDR3 is CAWSRQGRTGELFF. The CDR3 nucleotides read TGTGCCTGGAGTAGGCAGGGGCGCACCGGGGAGCTGTTTTTT.

The chain links TRBV19 to TRBJ2-7; D possibly corresponds to TRBD2 (5 bases). Germline assignment: CDR1 LNHDA and CDR2 SQIVND (reference sequence). CDR3 length equals 14 residues. Trimming cost V 7 bases and J 3 bases, with 16 bases left between them. CDR3 residues: CASIGRGPLYEQYF. The CDR3 nucleotides are TGTGCCAGTATCGGACGCGGGCCGCTCTACGAGCAGTACTTC.

This rearrangement joins TRBV7-9 to TRBJ1-3; D is unclear. The germline V and J ends were trimmed by 0 bases and 3 bases, with 3 bases remaining between them. The germline V gene has CDR1 SEHNR and CDR2 FQNEAQ (reference sequence). The CDR3 runs 13 residues. CDR3 sequence (DNA): TGTGCCAGCAGCTTAGCCCGTGGAAACACCATATATTTT. It translates to CASSLARGNTIYF.